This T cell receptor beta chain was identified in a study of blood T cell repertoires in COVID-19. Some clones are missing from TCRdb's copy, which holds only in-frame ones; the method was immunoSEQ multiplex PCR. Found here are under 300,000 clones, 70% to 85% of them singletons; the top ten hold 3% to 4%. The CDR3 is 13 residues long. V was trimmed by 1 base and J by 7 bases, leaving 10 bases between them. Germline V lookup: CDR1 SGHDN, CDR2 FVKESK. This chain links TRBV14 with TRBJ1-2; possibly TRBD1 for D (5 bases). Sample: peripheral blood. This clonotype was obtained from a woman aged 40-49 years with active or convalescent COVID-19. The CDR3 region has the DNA TGTGCCAGCAGCCAAGTTGCCAGGGCTGGCTACACCTTC. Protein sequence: CASSQVARAGYTF.